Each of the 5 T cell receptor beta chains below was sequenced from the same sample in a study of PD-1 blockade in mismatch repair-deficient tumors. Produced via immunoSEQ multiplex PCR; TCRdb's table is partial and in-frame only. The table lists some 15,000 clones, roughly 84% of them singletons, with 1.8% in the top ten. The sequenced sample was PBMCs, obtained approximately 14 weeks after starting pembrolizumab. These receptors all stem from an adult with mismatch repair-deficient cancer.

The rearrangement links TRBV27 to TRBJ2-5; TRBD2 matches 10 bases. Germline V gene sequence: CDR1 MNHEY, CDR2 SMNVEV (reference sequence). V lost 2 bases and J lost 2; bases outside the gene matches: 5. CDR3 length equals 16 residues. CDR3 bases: TGTGCCAGCAGTTTAAGGCTAGCGGGAGCACAAGAGACCCAGTACTTC. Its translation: CASSLRLAGAQETQYF.

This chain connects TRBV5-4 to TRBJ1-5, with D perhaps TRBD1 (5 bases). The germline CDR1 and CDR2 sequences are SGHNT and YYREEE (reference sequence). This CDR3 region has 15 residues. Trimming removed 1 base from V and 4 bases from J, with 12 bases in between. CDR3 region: CASSLQGGKNQPQHF. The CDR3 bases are TGTGCCAGCAGCTTGCAGGGAGGTAAAAATCAGCCCCAGCATTTT.

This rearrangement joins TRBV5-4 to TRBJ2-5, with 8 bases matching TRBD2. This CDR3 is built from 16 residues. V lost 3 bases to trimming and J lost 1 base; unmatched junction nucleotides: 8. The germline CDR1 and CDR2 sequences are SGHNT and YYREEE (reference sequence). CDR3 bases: TGTGCCAGCAGCTCCGGACTAGCAGATAGCCAAGAGACCCAGTACTTC. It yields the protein CASSSGLADSQETQYF.

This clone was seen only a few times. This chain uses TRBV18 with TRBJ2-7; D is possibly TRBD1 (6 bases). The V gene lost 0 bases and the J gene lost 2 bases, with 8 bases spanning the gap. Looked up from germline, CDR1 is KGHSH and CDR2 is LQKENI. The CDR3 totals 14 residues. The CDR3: CASSPPGQTYEQYF. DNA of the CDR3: TGTGCCAGCTCACCACCGGGACAAACCTACGAGCAGTACTTC.

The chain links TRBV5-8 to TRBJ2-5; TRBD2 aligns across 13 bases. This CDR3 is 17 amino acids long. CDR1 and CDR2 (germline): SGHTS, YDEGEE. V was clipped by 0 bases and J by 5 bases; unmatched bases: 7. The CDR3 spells CASSLGTSGSLGETQYF. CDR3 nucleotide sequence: TGTGCCAGCAGCTTGGGGACTAGCGGGAGCTTGGGGGAGACCCAGTACTTC.